This T cell receptor (beta chain) was obtained from a study of blood T cell repertoires in COVID-19. Across the study: There were acute and convalescent COVID-19 samples, and they came from the United States, Italy and Spain.

The authors' processing: Reference gene primers were amplified, and this amplification served to estimate nucleated cell counts. Some clones are missing from TCRdb's copy, which holds only in-frame ones; the method was immunoSEQ multiplex PCR. For V, J and clone size, that table is used; D and trimming come from the DNA. The sample includes a few hundred thousand clones, 75% to 90% of them seen just once. Enrolled through a virtual design, the participants were between roughly 18 and 95 years of age and came from about two dozen US areas. Cohort 3 recovery required two negative PCRs, clearance, or symptom resolution. The CDR3 consists of 15 residues. Germline lookup yields CDR1 DFQATT and CDR2 SNEGSKA (reference sequence). Losses at the gene ends were 3 bases for V and 0 bases for J; bases not matched to a gene: 4. This clone turned up a few times.

The material sequenced was PBMCs or T cells enriched from blood (not recorded which). V usage is TRBV20-1 and J usage is TRBJ2-1; 8 bases line up with TRBD2. The receptor was isolated from a man aged 35 to 55 who had recovered from COVID-19. This CDR3 is CSASTGTSSYNEQFF. Written as DNA, the CDR3 is TGCAGTGCTAGTACCGGGACTAGCTCCTACAATGAGCAGTTCTTC.